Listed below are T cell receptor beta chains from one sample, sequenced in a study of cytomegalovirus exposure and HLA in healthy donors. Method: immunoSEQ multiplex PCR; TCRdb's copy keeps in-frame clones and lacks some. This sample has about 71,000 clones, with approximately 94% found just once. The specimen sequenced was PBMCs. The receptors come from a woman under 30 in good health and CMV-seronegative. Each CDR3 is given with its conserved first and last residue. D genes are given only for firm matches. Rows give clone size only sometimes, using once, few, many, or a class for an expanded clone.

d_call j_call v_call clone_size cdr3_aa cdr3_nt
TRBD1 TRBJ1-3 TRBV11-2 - CASRLPGQGRGNTIYF TGTGCCAGCAGACTTCCCGGACAGGGCCGAGGAAACACCATATATTTT
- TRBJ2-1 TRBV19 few CASSPRTVNEQFF TGTGCCAGTAGTCCCAGGACAGTTAATGAGCAGTTCTTC
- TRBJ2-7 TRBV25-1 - CASRSYYEQYF TGTGCCAGCAGGAGCTACTACGAGCAGTACTTC
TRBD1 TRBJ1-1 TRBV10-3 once CAADRGQLSNTEAFF TGTGCCGCCGACAGGGGGCAACTTTCGAACACTGAAGCTTTCTTT
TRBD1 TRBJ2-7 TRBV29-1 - CSAVTGGFGEQYF TGCAGCGCAGTGACAGGGGGGTTTGGAGAGCAGTACTTC
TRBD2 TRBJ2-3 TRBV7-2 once CASRTSGGASTATQYF TGTGCCAGCAGGACTAGCGGGGGGGCCTCTACAGCTACGCAGTATTTT
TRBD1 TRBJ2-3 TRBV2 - CASSTPWTGRSTDTQYF TGTGCCAGCAGTACACCCTGGACAGGACGTAGCACAGATACGCAGTATTTT
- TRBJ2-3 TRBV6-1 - CASRGGTGTDTQYF TGTGCCAGCAGGGGTGGGACTGGCACAGATACGCAGTATTTT
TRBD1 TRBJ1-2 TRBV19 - CASSQGAARGYTF TGTGCCAGTAGTCAGGGGGCTGCGAGGGGCTACACCTTC
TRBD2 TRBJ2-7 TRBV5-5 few CASNRLASYEQYF TGTGCCAGCAACCGACTAGCTTCCTACGAGCAGTACTTC
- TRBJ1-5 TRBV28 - CASKQRLTAQTNQPQHF TGTGCCAGCAAACAAAGGCTTACAGCCCAAACCAATCAGCCCCAGCATTTT
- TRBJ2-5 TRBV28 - CASSSSGETQYF TGTGCCAGCAGTTCGTCGGGGGAGACCCAGTACTTC
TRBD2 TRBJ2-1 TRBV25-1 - CASRGEGREQFF TGTGCCAGCAGGGGGGAGGGTCGTGAGCAGTTCTTC
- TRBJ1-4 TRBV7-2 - CASSPGGRGEKLFF TGTGCCAGCAGCCCTGGAGGGAGGGGTGAAAAACTGTTTTTT
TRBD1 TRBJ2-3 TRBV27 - CASSQGVGTDTQYF TGTGCCAGTTCCCAGGGGGTGGGCACAGATACGCAGTATTTT
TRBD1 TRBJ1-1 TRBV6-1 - CASSEALGQGFTEAFF TGTGCCAGCAGTGAAGCCTTGGGACAGGGTTTCACTGAAGCTTTCTTT
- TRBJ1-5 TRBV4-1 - CASSQVGGRSNQPQHF TGCGCCAGCAGCCAAGTCGGCGGGAGAAGCAATCAGCCCCAGCATTTT
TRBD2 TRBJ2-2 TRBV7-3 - CASSSLAGGPGTGELFF TGTGCCAGCAGCTCCCTAGCGGGGGGGCCGGGCACCGGGGAGCTGTTTTTT
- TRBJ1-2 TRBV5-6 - CASSLYRGTNYGYTF TGTGCCAGCAGCTTGTATCGCGGGACTAACTATGGCTACACCTTC
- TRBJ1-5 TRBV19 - CASSRGPPDGNQPQHF TGTGCCAGTAGTAGGGGGCCCCCAGACGGCAATCAGCCCCAGCATTTT
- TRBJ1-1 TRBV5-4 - CASSLGGQGTEAFF TGTGCCAGCAGCTTGGGGGGCCAAGGCACTGAAGCTTTCTTT
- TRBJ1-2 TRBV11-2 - CASSLVGQGPGYTF TGTGCCAGCAGCTTAGTAGGTCAGGGGCCCGGCTACACCTTC
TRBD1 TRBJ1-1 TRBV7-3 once CASSPDRGNTEAFF TGTGCCAGCAGTCCGGACAGGGGAAACACTGAAGCTTTCTTT
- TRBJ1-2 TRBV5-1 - CASSFYDSTGYGYTF TGCGCCAGCAGCTTTTACGACAGTACGGGCTATGGCTACACCTTC
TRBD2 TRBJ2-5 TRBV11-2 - CASSHLAGGLETQYF TGTGCCAGCAGCCATCTAGCGGGGGGGCTGGAGACCCAGTACTTC
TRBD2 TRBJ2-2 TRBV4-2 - CASSHDGLAGPTGELFF TGTGCCAGCAGCCACGATGGACTAGCGGGGCCCACCGGGGAGCTGTTTTTT
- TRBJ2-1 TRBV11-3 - CASSGNREATRNEQFF TGTGCCAGCAGCGGAAACAGGGAAGCTACGCGCAATGAGCAGTTCTTC
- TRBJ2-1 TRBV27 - CASSLAGYNEQFF TGTGCCAGCAGTTTAGCAGGTTACAATGAGCAGTTCTTC
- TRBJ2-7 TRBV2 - CASSYREPLYEQYF TGTGCCAGCAGTTACAGGGAACCCTTATACGAGCAGTACTTC
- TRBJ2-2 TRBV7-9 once CASSLAPGSGDTGELFF TGTGCCAGCAGCTTAGCTCCAGGGTCAGGAGACACCGGGGAGCTGTTTTTT
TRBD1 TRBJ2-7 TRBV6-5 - CAASPGQALYEQYF TGTGCCGCATCTCCGGGACAGGCCTTGTACGAGCAGTACTTC
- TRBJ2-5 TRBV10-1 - CASSDSGSETQYF TGCGCCAGCAGTGACAGTGGTTCGGAGACCCAGTACTTC
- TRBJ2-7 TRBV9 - CASSLGQVGGEQYF TGTGCCAGCAGCCTCGGACAGGTGGGAGGCGAGCAGTACTTC
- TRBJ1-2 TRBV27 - CASSPQVFYGYTF TGTGCCAGCAGCCCACAGGTTTTCTATGGCTACACCTTC
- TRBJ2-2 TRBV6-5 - CASSFINRVTGELFF TGTGCCAGCAGTTTCATTAACAGGGTTACCGGGGAGCTGTTTTTT
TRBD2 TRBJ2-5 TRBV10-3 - CAISESGSGKETQYF TGTGCCATCAGTGAGTCCGGTAGCGGGAAGGAGACCCAGTACTTC
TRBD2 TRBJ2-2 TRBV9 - CASSVRSSGYGTGELFF TGTGCCAGCAGCGTAAGGTCTAGCGGGTATGGGACCGGGGAGCTGTTTTTT
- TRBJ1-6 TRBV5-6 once CASSLGLSSYNSPLHF TGTGCCAGCAGCCTAGGACTGAGCTCCTATAATTCACCCCTCCACTTT
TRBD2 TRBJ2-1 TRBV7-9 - CASSFGGGAPNEQFF TGTGCCAGCAGCTTCGGCGGGGGGGCCCCCAATGAGCAGTTCTTC
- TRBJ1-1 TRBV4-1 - CASSQDLSRNTEAFF TGCGCCAGCAGCCAAGATCTTAGCCGGAACACTGAAGCTTTCTTT
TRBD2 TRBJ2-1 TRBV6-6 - CASGNGRGRNEQFF TGTGCCAGCGGTAACGGGAGGGGAAGAAATGAGCAGTTCTTC
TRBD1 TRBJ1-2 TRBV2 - CASSEAQRDRNYGYTF TGTGCCAGCAGTGAAGCGCAGCGGGACAGGAACTATGGCTACACCTTC
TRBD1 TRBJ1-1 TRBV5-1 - CASSSDRGGLNTEAFF TGCGCCAGCAGCTCTGACAGGGGGGGCTTGAACACTGAAGCTTTCTTT
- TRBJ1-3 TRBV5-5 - CASSSRGSGNTIYF TGTGCCAGCAGCTCCCGGGGCTCTGGAAACACCATATATTTT
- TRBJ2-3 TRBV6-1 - CASSESAGGTDTQYF TGTGCCAGCAGTGAATCGGCAGGGGGCACAGATACGCAGTATTTT
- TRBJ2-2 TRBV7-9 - CASSPTASNTGELFF TGTGCCAGCAGCCCAACAGCTTCGAACACCGGGGAGCTGTTTTTT
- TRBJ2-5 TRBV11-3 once CASSLGNSVSQETQYF TGTGCCAGCAGCTTAGGGAACAGTGTATCCCAAGAGACCCAGTACTTC
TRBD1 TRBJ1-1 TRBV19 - CASSIVGQGVTEAFF TGTGCCAGTAGTATCGTAGGACAGGGGGTAACTGAAGCTTTCTTT
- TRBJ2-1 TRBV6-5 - CASSHSGSEQFF TGTGCCAGCAGCCACTCGGGTTCTGAGCAGTTCTTC
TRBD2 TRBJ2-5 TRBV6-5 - CASSWEPGLAAETQYF TGTGCCAGCAGTTGGGAACCGGGACTAGCGGCAGAGACCCAGTACTTC
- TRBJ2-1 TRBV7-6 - CASSLVYGSSDEQFF TGTGCCAGCAGCTTAGTTTACGGGAGCTCCGATGAGCAGTTCTTC
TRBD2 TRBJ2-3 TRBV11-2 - CASSASAGGSDTQYF TGTGCCAGCAGCGCGTCGGCGGGGGGCTCAGATACGCAGTATTTT
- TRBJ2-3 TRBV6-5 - CASSYSDNSDTQYF TGTGCCAGCAGTTACTCCGACAATTCAGATACGCAGTATTTT
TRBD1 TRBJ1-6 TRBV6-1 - CASSWTGDNSPLHF TGTGCCAGCAGTTGGACAGGGGATAATTCACCCCTCCACTTT
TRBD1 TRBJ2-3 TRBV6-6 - CASSGTGMDTQYF TGTGCCAGCAGTGGGACAGGGATGGATACGCAGTATTTT
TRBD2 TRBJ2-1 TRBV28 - CASSLVGGRLLYNEQFF TGTGCCAGCAGTTTAGTAGGCGGGAGGCTCCTATACAATGAGCAGTTCTTC
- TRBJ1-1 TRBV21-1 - CASSRVDRAGTEAFF TGTGCCAGCAGCAGGGTGGACAGGGCAGGGACTGAAGCTTTCTTT